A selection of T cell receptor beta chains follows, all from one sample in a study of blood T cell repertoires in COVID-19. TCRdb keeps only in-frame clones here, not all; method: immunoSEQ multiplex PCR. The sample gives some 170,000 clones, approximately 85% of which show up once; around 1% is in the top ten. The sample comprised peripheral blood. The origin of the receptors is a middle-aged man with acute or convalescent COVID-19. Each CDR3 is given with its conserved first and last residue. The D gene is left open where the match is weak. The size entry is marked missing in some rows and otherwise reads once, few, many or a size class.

CDR3 protein: CASRRGLAGNTQYF
CDR3 DNA: TGTGCCAGCAGGAGAGGACTAGCGGGGAATACGCAGTATTTT
D gene: TRBD2
clone size: few
J gene: TRBJ2-3
V gene: TRBV2

CDR3 protein: CASSRGAPGEKLFF
CDR3 DNA: TGTGCCAGCAGCCGTGGGGCTCCGGGTGAAAAACTGTTTTTT
D gene: -
clone size: -
J gene: TRBJ1-4
V gene: TRBV7-8

CDR3 protein: CASSLRGDQETQYF
CDR3 DNA: TGTGCCAGCAGTTTAAGGGGTGATCAAGAGACCCAGTACTTC
D gene: -
clone size: -
J gene: TRBJ2-5
V gene: TRBV27

CDR3 protein: CASSQGSGRTDTQYF
CDR3 DNA: TGCGCCAGCAGCCAAGGTAGCGGTCGCACAGATACGCAGTATTTT
D gene: -
clone size: -
J gene: TRBJ2-3
V gene: TRBV4-1

CDR3 protein: CASRTGQGLSEQYF
CDR3 DNA: TGTGCCAGCAGAACGGGACAGGGGCTCTCCGAGCAGTACTTC
D gene: TRBD1
clone size: -
J gene: TRBJ2-7
V gene: TRBV28

CDR3 protein: CASSQGSLVTFEQFF
CDR3 DNA: TGTGCCAGCAGCCAAGGATCCCTAGTCACCTTTGAGCAGTTCTTC
D gene: -
clone size: -
J gene: TRBJ2-1
V gene: TRBV3-1/TRBV3-2

CDR3 protein: CASSVGEGLGTDTQYF
CDR3 DNA: TGTGCCAGCAGCGTAGGGGAGGGGCTAGGCACAGATACGCAGTATTTT
D gene: TRBD2
clone size: -
J gene: TRBJ2-3
V gene: TRBV9

CDR3 protein: CASSFRTESNTEAFF
CDR3 DNA: TGTGCCAGCAGTTTTAGGACAGAGTCGAACACTGAAGCTTTCTTT
D gene: -
clone size: -
J gene: TRBJ1-1
V gene: TRBV6-5

CDR3 protein: CASSHTNTEAFF
CDR3 DNA: TGTGCCAGCTCACACACGAACACTGAAGCTTTCTTT
D gene: -
clone size: -
J gene: TRBJ1-1
V gene: TRBV18

CDR3 protein: CASSLAGAGNQPQHF
CDR3 DNA: TGTGCCAGCAGCTTGGCAGGGGCGGGCAATCAGCCCCAGCATTTT
D gene: -
clone size: -
J gene: TRBJ1-5
V gene: TRBV5-6

CDR3 protein: CSVTSGGNNEQFF
CDR3 DNA: TGCAGCGTTACTAGCGGGGGGAACAATGAGCAGTTCTTC
D gene: TRBD2
clone size: -
J gene: TRBJ2-1
V gene: TRBV29-1

CDR3 protein: CASRQGFRGNQPQHF
CDR3 DNA: TGTGCCAGCAGACAGGGTTTCCGCGGCAATCAGCCCCAGCATTTT
D gene: -
clone size: -
J gene: TRBJ1-5
V gene: TRBV6-5

CDR3 protein: CASSFRGTGGEGQYF
CDR3 DNA: TGCGCCAGCAGCTTTCGGGGGACAGGGGGAGAGGGGCAGTACTTC
D gene: TRBD1
clone size: -
J gene: TRBJ2-7
V gene: TRBV5-1

CDR3 protein: CASSLDNYRGTNEKLFF
CDR3 DNA: TGTGCCAGCAGCTTAGATAACTATAGGGGAACTAATGAAAAACTGTTTTTT
D gene: -
clone size: -
J gene: TRBJ1-4
V gene: TRBV11-2

CDR3 protein: CASSPGGNQPQHF
CDR3 DNA: TGTGCCAGCAGCCCAGGGGGAAATCAGCCCCAGCATTTT
D gene: TRBD1
clone size: -
J gene: TRBJ1-5
V gene: TRBV11-2

CDR3 protein: CASSTRQPYGYTF
CDR3 DNA: TGTGCCAGTAGTACCCGACAACCCTATGGCTACACCTTC
D gene: -
clone size: many
J gene: TRBJ1-2
V gene: TRBV19

CDR3 protein: CASSLVQGAGEQYF
CDR3 DNA: TGCGCCAGCAGCTTGGTGCAGGGGGCTGGCGAGCAGTACTTC
D gene: TRBD1
clone size: -
J gene: TRBJ2-7
V gene: TRBV5-1

CDR3 protein: CASSTAGGPYNEQFF
CDR3 DNA: TGTGCCAGTAGTACAGCGGGGGGGCCCTACAATGAGCAGTTCTTC
D gene: TRBD2
clone size: -
J gene: TRBJ2-1
V gene: TRBV19

CDR3 protein: CASSPSFGDNEQFF
CDR3 DNA: TGTGCCAGTAGTCCCTCCTTCGGAGACAATGAGCAGTTCTTC
D gene: -
clone size: -
J gene: TRBJ2-1
V gene: TRBV19

CDR3 protein: CATRGAAGTEAFF
CDR3 DNA: TGTGCCACACGGGGGGCAGCGGGCACTGAAGCTTTCTTT
D gene: -
clone size: -
J gene: TRBJ1-1
V gene: TRBV7-6

CDR3 protein: CASRGSLGYGYTF
CDR3 DNA: TGTGCCAGCAGAGGGAGTCTAGGGTATGGCTACACCTTC
D gene: -
clone size: -
J gene: TRBJ1-2
V gene: TRBV27

CDR3 protein: CASSYHSSGEQFF
CDR3 DNA: TGTGCCAGCAGCTACCATAGTAGCGGGGAGCAGTTCTTC
D gene: TRBD2
clone size: -
J gene: TRBJ2-1
V gene: TRBV7-9

CDR3 protein: CASSTPGHTGNTIYF
CDR3 DNA: TGTGCCAGCAGTACCCCGGGTCATACTGGAAACACCATATATTTT
D gene: -
clone size: few
J gene: TRBJ1-3
V gene: TRBV28

CDR3 protein: CASSFSGGFGYTF
CDR3 DNA: TGTGCCAGCAGTTTTTCGGGGGGCTTTGGCTACACCTTC
D gene: -
clone size: few
J gene: TRBJ1-2
V gene: TRBV28

CDR3 protein: CASSHPKRDFGKLFF
CDR3 DNA: TGCGCCAGCAGTCATCCGAAGAGGGACTTCGGAAAACTGTTTTTT
D gene: -
clone size: -
J gene: TRBJ1-4
V gene: TRBV23-1

CDR3 protein: CASRAGTVETGELFF
CDR3 DNA: TGTGCCAGCAGGGCCGGGACAGTGGAGACCGGGGAGCTGTTTTTT
D gene: TRBD1
clone size: -
J gene: TRBJ2-2
V gene: TRBV28

CDR3 protein: CASRHSGANEQFF
CDR3 DNA: TGTGCCAGCAGACACTCGGGAGCTAATGAGCAGTTCTTC
D gene: -
clone size: few
J gene: TRBJ2-1
V gene: TRBV6-5

CDR3 protein: CASSSRGSGANVLTF
CDR3 DNA: TGTGCCAGCAGCTCAAGGGGCTCTGGGGCCAACGTCCTGACTTTC
D gene: -
clone size: -
J gene: TRBJ2-6
V gene: TRBV27

CDR3 protein: CASRPTTGRNEKLFF
CDR3 DNA: TGTGCCAGCAGACCGACGACAGGGCGTAATGAAAAACTGTTTTTT
D gene: TRBD1
clone size: -
J gene: TRBJ1-4
V gene: TRBV2

CDR3 protein: CAWSQQGRSYNEQFF
CDR3 DNA: TGTGCCTGGAGTCAACAGGGGAGGTCCTACAATGAGCAGTTCTTC
D gene: -
clone size: -
J gene: TRBJ2-1
V gene: TRBV30

CDR3 protein: CASSPGQERHGYTF
CDR3 DNA: TGTGCCAGCAGCCCGGGACAGGAACGGCATGGCTACACCTTC
D gene: TRBD1
clone size: -
J gene: TRBJ1-2
V gene: TRBV5-6

CDR3 protein: CASSLVGSWDSPLHF
CDR3 DNA: TGTGCCAGCAGCTTGGTGGGGAGCTGGGATTCACCCCTCCACTTT
D gene: -
clone size: few
J gene: TRBJ1-6
V gene: TRBV7-3

CDR3 protein: CASGTGAYNEQFF
CDR3 DNA: TGTGCCAGCGGGACAGGGGCCTACAATGAGCAGTTCTTC
D gene: TRBD1
clone size: -
J gene: TRBJ2-1
V gene: TRBV12-3/TRBV12-4

CDR3 protein: CASSEQGAAVMPLHF
CDR3 DNA: TGTGCCAGCAGCGAACAGGGCGCCGCGGTGATGCCCCTCCACTTT
D gene: -
clone size: -
J gene: TRBJ1-6
V gene: TRBV7-2

CDR3 protein: CASRLAGSTDTQYF
CDR3 DNA: TGTGCCAGCCGATTGGCAGGTAGCACAGATACGCAGTATTTT
D gene: -
clone size: -
J gene: TRBJ2-3
V gene: TRBV5-4

CDR3 protein: CASNSEGRGRAYTF
CDR3 DNA: TGTGCCAGCAATTCCGAAGGCAGGGGACGAGCCTACACCTTC
D gene: -
clone size: few
J gene: TRBJ1-2
V gene: TRBV5-4

CDR3 protein: CASSSQGYTYPNEQFF
CDR3 DNA: TGTGCCAGCAGCTCTCAGGGGTATACCTACCCCAATGAGCAGTTCTTC
D gene: -
clone size: -
J gene: TRBJ2-1
V gene: TRBV11-2

CDR3 protein: CASSYWRDRGSNQPQHF
CDR3 DNA: TGTGCCAGCAGTTACTGGAGGGACAGGGGGAGCAATCAGCCCCAGCATTTT
D gene: TRBD1
clone size: -
J gene: TRBJ1-5
V gene: TRBV6-2/TRBV6-3

CDR3 protein: CSASKGQGDGYTF
CDR3 DNA: TGCAGTGCTAGTAAGGGACAGGGGGATGGCTACACCTTC
D gene: TRBD1
clone size: many
J gene: TRBJ1-2
V gene: TRBV20-1

CDR3 protein: CASSLWGTGVDGYTF
CDR3 DNA: TGTGCCAGCAGCTTGTGGGGGACAGGGGTTGATGGCTACACCTTC
D gene: TRBD1
clone size: -
J gene: TRBJ1-2
V gene: TRBV5-5

CDR3 protein: CASTRDRGPEGNTIYF
CDR3 DNA: TGTGCCAGCACCCGGGACAGGGGCCCGGAGGGAAACACCATATATTTT
D gene: TRBD1
clone size: -
J gene: TRBJ1-3
V gene: TRBV27

CDR3 protein: CASWRQNFGKNIQYF
CDR3 DNA: TGTGCCAGCTGGAGACAGAATTTTGGAAAAAACATTCAGTACTTC
D gene: -
clone size: -
J gene: TRBJ2-4
V gene: TRBV6-5

CDR3 protein: CASSYNVSNQETQYF
CDR3 DNA: TGTGCCAGCAGTTACAATGTCTCTAACCAAGAGACCCAGTACTTC
D gene: -
clone size: -
J gene: TRBJ2-5
V gene: TRBV6-7

CDR3 protein: CASSELGTGGLTNEKLFF
CDR3 DNA: TGTGCCAGCAGTGAATTGGGGACAGGGGGTCTAACTAATGAAAAACTGTTTTTT
D gene: TRBD1
clone size: -
J gene: TRBJ1-4
V gene: TRBV25-1

CDR3 protein: CATSRDHGSQPQHF
CDR3 DNA: TGTGCCACCAGCAGAGATCATGGGAGTCAGCCCCAGCATTTT
D gene: -
clone size: -
J gene: TRBJ1-5
V gene: TRBV15

CDR3 protein: CASPPGHRGETQYF
CDR3 DNA: TGCGCCAGCCCTCCCGGGCACCGGGGTGAGACCCAGTACTTC
D gene: -
clone size: -
J gene: TRBJ2-5
V gene: TRBV23-1

CDR3 protein: CASRSGGVYNEQFF
CDR3 DNA: TGTGCCAGCCGTAGCGGCGGGGTTTACAATGAGCAGTTCTTC
D gene: -
clone size: -
J gene: TRBJ2-1
V gene: TRBV27

CDR3 protein: CASSVRQDNSPLHF
CDR3 DNA: TGTGCCAGCAGCGTCCGACAGGATAATTCACCCCTCCACTTT
D gene: -
clone size: -
J gene: TRBJ1-6
V gene: TRBV9

CDR3 protein: CASNLGLDTGELFF
CDR3 DNA: TGTGCCAGCAACCTCGGGTTGGACACCGGGGAGCTGTTTTTT
D gene: -
clone size: -
J gene: TRBJ2-2
V gene: TRBV9

CDR3 protein: CASSPRTGGYGYTF
CDR3 DNA: TGTGCCAGCAGCCCCCGGACAGGGGGATATGGCTACACCTTC
D gene: TRBD1
clone size: -
J gene: TRBJ1-2
V gene: TRBV9